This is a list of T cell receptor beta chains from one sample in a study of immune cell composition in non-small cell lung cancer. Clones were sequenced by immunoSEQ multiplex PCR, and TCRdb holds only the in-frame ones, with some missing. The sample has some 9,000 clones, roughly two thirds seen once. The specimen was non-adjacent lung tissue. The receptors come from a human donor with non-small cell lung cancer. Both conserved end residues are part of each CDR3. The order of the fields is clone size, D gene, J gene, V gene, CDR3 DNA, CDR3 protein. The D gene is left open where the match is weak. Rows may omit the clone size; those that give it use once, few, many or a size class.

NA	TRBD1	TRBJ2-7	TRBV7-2	TGTGCCAGCAGCCCATACCGGGACAGGGTCACCTACGAGCAGTACTTC	CASSPYRDRVTYEQYF
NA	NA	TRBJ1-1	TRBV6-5	TGTGCCAGCAGTTACTCCGGCAGGGCGGACACTGAAGCTTTCTTT	CASSYSGRADTEAFF
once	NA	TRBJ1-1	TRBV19	TGTGCCAGTAGTATGTCGGCGGTGGTGAACACTGAAGCTTTCTTT	CASSMSAVVNTEAFF
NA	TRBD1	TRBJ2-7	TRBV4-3	TGCGCCAGCAGCCAAGACTTACACAGGGGAGTGTACGAGCAGTACTTC	CASSQDLHRGVYEQYF
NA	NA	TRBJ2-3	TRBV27	TGTGCCAGCAGTTTGGCACAGGGTAGAGATACGCAGTATTTT	CASSLAQGRDTQYF
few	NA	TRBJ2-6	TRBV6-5	TGTGCCAGCAGCTTACAGGTCTCTGGGGCCAACGTCCTGACTTTC	CASSLQVSGANVLTF
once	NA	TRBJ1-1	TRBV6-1	TGTGCCAGCAGTGCCTACGACTGGCGACAGCCAGAAGCTTTCTTT	CASSAYDWRQPEAFF
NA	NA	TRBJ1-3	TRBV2	TGTGCCAGCATCAGGACAGGAAACACCATATATTTT	CASIRTGNTIYF
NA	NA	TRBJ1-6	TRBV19	TGTGCCAGTAGGGAGGGGCAAAGGATGAGCTCCTATAATTCACCCCTCCACTTT	CASREGQRMSSYNSPLHF
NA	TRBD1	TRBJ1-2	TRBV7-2	TGTGCCAGCAGCCCTCGGACAGGGGACAGCGGCTACACCTTC	CASSPRTGDSGYTF
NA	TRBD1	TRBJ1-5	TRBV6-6	TGTGCCAGCAGTTACTTGTGGGACAGGGCCCAGCCCCAGCATTTT	CASSYLWDRAQPQHF
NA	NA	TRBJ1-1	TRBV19	TGTGCCAGTAGTACCCCAACAGGCCCCCCTGAAGCTTTCTTT	CASSTPTGPPEAFF
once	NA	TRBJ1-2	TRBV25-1	TGTGCCAGCAGTGAATCTGGGGCTGGCTACACCTTC	CASSESGAGYTF
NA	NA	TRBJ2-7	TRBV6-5	TGTGCCAGCAGTTACGGACAGCTCTCCTACGAGCAGTACTTC	CASSYGQLSYEQYF
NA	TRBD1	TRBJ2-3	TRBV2	TGTGCCAGCAGTCCGGACAGGGGCGCTGGAGATACGCAGTATTTT	CASSPDRGAGDTQYF
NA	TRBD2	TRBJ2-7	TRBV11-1	TGTGCCAGCAGCGACCCGACTAGCGGGGGGGATGTCTCCTACGAGCAGTACTTC	CASSDPTSGGDVSYEQYF
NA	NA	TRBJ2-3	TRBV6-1	TGTGCCAGCAGTGTGTCCCCTAGCACAGATACGCAGTATTTT	CASSVSPSTDTQYF